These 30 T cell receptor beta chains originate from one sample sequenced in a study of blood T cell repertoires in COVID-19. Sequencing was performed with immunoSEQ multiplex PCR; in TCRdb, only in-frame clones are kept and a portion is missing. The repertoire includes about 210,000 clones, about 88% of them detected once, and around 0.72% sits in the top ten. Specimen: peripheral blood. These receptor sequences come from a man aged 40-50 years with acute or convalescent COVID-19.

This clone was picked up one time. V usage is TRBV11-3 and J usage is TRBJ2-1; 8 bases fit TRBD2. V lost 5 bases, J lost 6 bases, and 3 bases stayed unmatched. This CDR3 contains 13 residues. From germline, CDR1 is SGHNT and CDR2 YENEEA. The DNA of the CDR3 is TGTGCCAGCAGCCCCCGGGGGGGCAATGAGCAGTTCTTC. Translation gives CASSPRGGNEQFF.

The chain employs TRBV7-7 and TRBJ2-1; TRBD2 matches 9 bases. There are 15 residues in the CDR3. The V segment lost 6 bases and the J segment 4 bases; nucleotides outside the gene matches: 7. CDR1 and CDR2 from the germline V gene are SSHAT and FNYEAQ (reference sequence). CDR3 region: CASRPAGGRYNEQFF. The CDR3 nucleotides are TGTGCCAGCAGACCAGCGGGGGGACGTTACAATGAGCAGTTCTTC.

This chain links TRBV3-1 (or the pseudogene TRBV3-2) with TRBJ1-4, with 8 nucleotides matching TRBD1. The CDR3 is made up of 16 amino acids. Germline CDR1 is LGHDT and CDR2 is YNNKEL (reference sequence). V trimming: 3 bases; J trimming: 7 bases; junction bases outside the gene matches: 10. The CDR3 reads CASSQGGGTGTEKLFF. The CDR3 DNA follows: TGTGCCAGCAGCCAGGGGGGAGGGACAGGAACTGAAAAACTGTTTTTT.

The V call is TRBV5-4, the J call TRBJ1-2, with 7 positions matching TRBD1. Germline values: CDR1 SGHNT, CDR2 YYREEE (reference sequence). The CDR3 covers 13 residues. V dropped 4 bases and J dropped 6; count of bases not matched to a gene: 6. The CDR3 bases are TGTGCCAGCAGCGAGACAGGGTTGCATGGCTACACCTTC. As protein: CASSETGLHGYTF.

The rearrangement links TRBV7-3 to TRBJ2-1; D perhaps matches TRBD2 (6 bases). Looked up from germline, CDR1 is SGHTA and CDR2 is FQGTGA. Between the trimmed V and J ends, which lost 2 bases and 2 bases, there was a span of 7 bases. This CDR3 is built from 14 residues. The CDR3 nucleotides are TGTGCCAGCAGCTTATGGGGGGCCTACAATGAGCAGTTCTTC. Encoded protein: CASSLWGAYNEQFF.

The CDR3 DNA is TGTGCCATTGGCTCGAGCGGGGTTGAGGAGCTGTTTTTT. This sequence encodes CAIGSSGVEELFF. The J gene is TRBJ2-2, the V gene TRBV6-6; TRBD2 agrees at 7 bases. Germline assignment: CDR1 MNHNY and CDR2 SVGAGI (reference sequence). After removal of 10 bases from V and 10 bases from J, the junction contained 12 bases not matched to a gene. This CDR3 region has 13 residues.

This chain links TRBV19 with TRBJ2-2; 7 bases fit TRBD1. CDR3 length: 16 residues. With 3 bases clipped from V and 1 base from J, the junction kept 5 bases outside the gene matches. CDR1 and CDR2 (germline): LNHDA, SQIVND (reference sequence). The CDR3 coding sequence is TGTGCCAGTAGTATTCGACAGGGAATGAACACCGGGGAGCTGTTTTTT. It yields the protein CASSIRQGMNTGELFF.

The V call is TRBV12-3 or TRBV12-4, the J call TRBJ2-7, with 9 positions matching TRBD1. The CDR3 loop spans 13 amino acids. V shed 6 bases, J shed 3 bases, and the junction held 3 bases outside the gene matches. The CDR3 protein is CASRLGQGYEQYF. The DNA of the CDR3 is TGTGCCAGCAGGTTGGGACAGGGCTACGAGCAGTACTTC.

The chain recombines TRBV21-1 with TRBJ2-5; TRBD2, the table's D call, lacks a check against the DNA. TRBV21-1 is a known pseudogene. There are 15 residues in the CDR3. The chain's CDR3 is CASSTGGVYQETQYF. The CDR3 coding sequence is TGTGCCAGCAGCACTGGGGGGGTCTACCAAGAGACCCAGTACTTC.

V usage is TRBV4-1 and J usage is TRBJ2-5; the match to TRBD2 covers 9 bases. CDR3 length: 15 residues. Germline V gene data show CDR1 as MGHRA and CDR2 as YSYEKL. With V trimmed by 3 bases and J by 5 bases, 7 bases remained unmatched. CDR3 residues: CASSHDPGLAETQYF. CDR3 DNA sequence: TGCGCCAGCAGCCATGATCCGGGACTAGCTGAGACCCAGTACTTC.

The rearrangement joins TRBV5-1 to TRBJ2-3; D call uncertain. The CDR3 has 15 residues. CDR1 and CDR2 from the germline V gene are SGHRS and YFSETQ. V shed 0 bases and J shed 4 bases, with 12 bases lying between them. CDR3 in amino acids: CASSLGGVGADTQYF. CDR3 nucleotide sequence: TGCGCCAGCAGCTTGGGCGGCGTTGGCGCAGATACGCAGTATTTT.

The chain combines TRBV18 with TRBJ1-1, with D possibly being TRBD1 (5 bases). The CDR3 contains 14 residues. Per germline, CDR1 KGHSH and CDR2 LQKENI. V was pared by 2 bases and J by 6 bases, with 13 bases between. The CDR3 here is CASSPGLRQSEAFF. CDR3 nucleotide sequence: TGTGCCAGCTCACCAGGGCTTCGACAGTCTGAAGCTTTCTTT.

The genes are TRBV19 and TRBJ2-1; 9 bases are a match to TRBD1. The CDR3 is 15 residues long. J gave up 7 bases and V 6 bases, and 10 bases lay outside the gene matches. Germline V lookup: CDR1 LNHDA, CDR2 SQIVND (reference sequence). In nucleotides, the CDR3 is TGTGCCAGTAGCTCGTCGGGGACAGGGACGAATGAGCAGTTCTTC. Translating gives CASSSSGTGTNEQFF.

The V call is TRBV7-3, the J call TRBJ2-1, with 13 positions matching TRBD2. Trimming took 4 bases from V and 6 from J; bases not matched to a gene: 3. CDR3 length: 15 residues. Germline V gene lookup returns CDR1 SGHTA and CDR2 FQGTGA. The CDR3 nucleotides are TGTGCCAGCAGCTCCGGGACTAGCGGGACCAATGAGCAGTTCTTC. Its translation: CASSSGTSGTNEQFF.

CDR3 amino acids: CASSHVTGNSPLHF. The DNA for the CDR3 is TGTGCCAGCAGCCATGTTACGGGTAATTCACCCCTCCACTTT. V and J are TRBV3-1 (or the pseudogene TRBV3-2) and TRBJ1-6; D is unresolved. V dropped 3 bases and J dropped 6 bases, with 9 bases sitting between them. The CDR3 has 14 residues. Germline values: CDR1 LGHDT, CDR2 YNNKEL (reference sequence).

In DNA form, the CDR3 reads TGTGCCAGCAGTGAACGGGAGGGGGCGAGAATCTATCAGCCCCAGCATTTT. Residues: CASSEREGARIYQPQHF. The gene calls are TRBV6-1 and TRBJ1-5; 7 bases fit TRBD1. The CDR3 is 17 residues long. V lost 2 bases and J lost 5; bases outside the gene matches: 12. Germline V gene lookup returns CDR1 MNHNS and CDR2 SASEGT.

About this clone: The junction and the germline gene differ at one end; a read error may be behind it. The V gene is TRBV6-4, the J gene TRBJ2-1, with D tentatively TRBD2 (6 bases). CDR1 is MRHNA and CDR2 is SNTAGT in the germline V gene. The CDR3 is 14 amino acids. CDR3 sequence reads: CASSARGSHNEQFF. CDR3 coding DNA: TGTGCCAGCAGTGCGCGGGGCTCCCACAATGAGCAGTTCTTC.

This CDR3 is CASTTQGGKTQYF. DNA of the CDR3: TGTGCCAGCACCACACAGGGTGGGAAGACCCAGTACTTC. The V and J genes are TRBV7-2 and TRBJ2-5, with D perhaps matching TRBD1 (6 bases). This CDR3 is 13 amino acids long. Trimming removed 7 bases at V and 6 bases at J, with 15 bases between. The germline V gene has CDR1 SGHTA and CDR2 FQGNSA.

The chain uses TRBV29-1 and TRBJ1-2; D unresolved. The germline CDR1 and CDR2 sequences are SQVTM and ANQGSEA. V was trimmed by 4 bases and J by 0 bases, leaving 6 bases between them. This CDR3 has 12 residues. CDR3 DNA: TGCAGCGTTGCTCTCCCTAACTATGGCTACACCTTC. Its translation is CSVALPNYGYTF.

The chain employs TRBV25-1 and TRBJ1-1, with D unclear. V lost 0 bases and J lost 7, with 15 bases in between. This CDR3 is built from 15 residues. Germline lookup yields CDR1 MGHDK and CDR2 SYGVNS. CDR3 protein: CASSEYVSPGGEAFF. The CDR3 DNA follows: TGTGCCAGCAGTGAATACGTCAGTCCAGGTGGTGAAGCTTTCTTT.

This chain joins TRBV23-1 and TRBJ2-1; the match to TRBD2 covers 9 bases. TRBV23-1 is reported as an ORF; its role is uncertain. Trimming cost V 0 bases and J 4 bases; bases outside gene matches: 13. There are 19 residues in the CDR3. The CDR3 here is CASSQSSGGKRTKYNEQFF. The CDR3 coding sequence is TGCGCCAGCAGTCAATCGAGCGGGGGGAAACGCACAAAATACAATGAGCAGTTCTTC.

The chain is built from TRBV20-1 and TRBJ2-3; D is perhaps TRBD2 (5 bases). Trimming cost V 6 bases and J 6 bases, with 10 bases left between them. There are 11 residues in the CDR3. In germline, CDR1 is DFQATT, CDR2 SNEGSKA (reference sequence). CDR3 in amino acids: CSAQRRDTQYF. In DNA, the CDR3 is TGCAGTGCCCAACGGAGGGATACGCAGTATTTT.

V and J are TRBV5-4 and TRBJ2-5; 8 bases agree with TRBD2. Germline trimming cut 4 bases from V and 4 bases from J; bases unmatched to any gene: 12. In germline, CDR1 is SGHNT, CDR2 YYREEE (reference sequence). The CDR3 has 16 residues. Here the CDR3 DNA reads TGTGCCAGCAGCAAAGGAGGTGGCGGGAGGTTAGAGACCCAGTACTTC. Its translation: CASSKGGGGRLETQYF.

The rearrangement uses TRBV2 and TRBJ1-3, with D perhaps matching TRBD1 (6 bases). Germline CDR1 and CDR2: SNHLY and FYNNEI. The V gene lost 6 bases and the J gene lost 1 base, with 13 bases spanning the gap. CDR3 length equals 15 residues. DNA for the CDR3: TGTGCCAGCAGGGTACAGGGCCTTTCTGGAAACACCATATATTTT. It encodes CASRVQGLSGNTIYF.

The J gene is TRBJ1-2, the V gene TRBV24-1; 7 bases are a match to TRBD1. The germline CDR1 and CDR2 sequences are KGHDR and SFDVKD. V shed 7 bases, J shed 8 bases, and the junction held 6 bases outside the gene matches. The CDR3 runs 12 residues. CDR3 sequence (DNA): TGTGCCACCAGCGGAAGGGGGCAAGGCTACACCTTC. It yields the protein CATSGRGQGYTF.

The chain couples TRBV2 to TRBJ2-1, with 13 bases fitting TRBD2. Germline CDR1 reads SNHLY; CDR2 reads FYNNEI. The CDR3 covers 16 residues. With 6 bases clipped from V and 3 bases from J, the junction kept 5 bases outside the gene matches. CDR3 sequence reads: CASRTRTSGGYNEQFF. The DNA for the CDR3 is TGTGCCAGCAGGACCAGGACTAGCGGGGGCTACAATGAGCAGTTCTTC.

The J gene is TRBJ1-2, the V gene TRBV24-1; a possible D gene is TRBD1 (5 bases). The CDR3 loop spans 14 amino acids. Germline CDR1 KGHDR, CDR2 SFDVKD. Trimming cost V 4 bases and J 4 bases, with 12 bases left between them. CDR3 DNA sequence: TGTGCCACCAGTGACCAGGGTCAGTTCTATGGCTACACCTTC. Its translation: CATSDQGQFYGYTF.

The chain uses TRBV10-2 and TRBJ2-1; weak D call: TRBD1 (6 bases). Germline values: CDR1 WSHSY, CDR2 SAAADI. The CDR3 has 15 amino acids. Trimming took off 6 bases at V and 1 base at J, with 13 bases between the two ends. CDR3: CASRDTGSSYNEQFF. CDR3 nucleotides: TGCGCCAGCAGAGACACAGGGAGTTCCTACAATGAGCAGTTCTTC.

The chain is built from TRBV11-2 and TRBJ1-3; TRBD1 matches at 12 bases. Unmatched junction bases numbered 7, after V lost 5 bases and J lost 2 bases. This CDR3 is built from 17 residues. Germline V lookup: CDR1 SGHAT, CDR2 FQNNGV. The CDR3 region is CASSRAGDRGPGNTIYF. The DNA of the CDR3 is TGTGCCAGCAGCCGAGCCGGGGACAGGGGGCCTGGAAACACCATATATTTT. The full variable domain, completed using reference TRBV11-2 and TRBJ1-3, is EAGVAQSPRYKIIEKRQSVAFWCNPISGHATLYWYQQILGQGPKLLIQFQNNGVVDDSQLPKDRFSAERLKGVDSTLKIQPAKLEDSAVYLCASSRAGDRGPGNTIYFGEGSWLTVV.

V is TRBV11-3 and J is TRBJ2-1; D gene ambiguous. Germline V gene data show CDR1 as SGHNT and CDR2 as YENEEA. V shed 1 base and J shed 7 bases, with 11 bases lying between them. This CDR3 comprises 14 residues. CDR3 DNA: TGTGCCAGCAGCTTAGGAGAGTACAGAAATGAGCAGTTCTTC. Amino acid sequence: CASSLGEYRNEQFF. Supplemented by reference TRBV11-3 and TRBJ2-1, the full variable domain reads EAGVVQSPRYKIIEKKQPVAFWCNPISGHNTLYWYLQNLGQGPELLIRYENEEAVDDSQLPKDRFSAERLKGVDSTLKIQPAELGDSAVYLCASSLGEYRNEQFFGPGTRLTVL.